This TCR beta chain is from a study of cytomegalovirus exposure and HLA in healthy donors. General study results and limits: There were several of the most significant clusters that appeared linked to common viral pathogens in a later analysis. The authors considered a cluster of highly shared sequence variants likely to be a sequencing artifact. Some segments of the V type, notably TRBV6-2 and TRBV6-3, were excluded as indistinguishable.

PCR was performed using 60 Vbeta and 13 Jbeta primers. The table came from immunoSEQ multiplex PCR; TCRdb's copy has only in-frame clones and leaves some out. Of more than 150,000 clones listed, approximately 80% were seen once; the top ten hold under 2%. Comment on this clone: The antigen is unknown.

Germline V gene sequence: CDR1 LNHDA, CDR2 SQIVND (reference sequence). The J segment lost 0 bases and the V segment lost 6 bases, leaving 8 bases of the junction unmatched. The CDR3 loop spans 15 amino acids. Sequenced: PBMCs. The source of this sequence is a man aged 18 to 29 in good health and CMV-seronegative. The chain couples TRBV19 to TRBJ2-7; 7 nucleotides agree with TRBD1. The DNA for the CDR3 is TGTGCCAGTAGAGGAATCCGGACAGGCTCCTACGAGCAGTACTTC. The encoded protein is CASRGIRTGSYEQYF. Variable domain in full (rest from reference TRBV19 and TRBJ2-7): DGGITQSPKYLFRKEGQNVTLSCEQNLNHDAMYWYRQDPGQGLRLIYYSQIVNDFQKGDIAEGYSVSREKKESFPLTVTSAQKNPTAFYLCASRGIRTGSYEQYFGPGTRLTVT.